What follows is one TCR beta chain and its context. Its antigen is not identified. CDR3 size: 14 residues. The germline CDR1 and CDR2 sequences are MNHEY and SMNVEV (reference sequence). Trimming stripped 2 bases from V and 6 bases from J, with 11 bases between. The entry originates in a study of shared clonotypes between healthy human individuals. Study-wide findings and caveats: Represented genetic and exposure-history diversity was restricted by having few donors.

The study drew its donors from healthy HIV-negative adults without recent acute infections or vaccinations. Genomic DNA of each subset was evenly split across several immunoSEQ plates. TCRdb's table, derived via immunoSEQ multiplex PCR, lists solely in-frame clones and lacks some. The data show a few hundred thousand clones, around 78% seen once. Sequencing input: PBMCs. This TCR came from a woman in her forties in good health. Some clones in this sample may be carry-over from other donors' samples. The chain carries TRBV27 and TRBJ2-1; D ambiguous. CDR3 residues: CASSLLSSVNEQFF. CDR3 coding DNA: TGTGCCAGCAGTTTACTTTCCTCTGTCAATGAGCAGTTCTTC.